Listed here are 8 T cell receptor beta chains from one sample, sequenced in a study of regulatory T cells in long-lasting Graves disease. Investigators prepared the TCR beta libraries by applying iRepertoire HTBI primers and Arm-PCR of CDR3 regions. TCRdb independently ran MiXCR on the multiplex PCR reads; one entry per CDR3 protein. The profile shows hundreds of thousands of distinct CDR3 sequences, roughly 13% of them singletons. The sample's time point: newly diagnosed GD, antithyroid drugs for less than 3 months. Generation of the TCR library employed RNA extracted from PBMCs. These data were also reused for a study on T cells in Graves' hyperthyroidism and ophthalmopathy.

The sequencing here drew on peripheral blood mononuclear cells (PBMCs), taken at new diagnosis, from a patient treated with antithyroid drugs. All receptors derive from a man aged 25-40 years with Graves disease.

Concerning this clonotype itself: Its ends do not fully match the called genes, so a read error is possible. The chain combines TRBV4-1 with TRBJ1-1; D is ambiguous. The CDR3 contains 14 residues. Per the germline V gene, CDR1 is MGHRA and CDR2 is YSYEKL. The CDR3 DNA sequence: TGCGCCAGCAGCCAAACGGCCAGGAACACTGAAGCTCTCTTT. It codes for CASSQTARNTEALF.

Remarks on this clonotype: This may arise from a read error, as a much more abundant clone is one base away. This chain uses TRBV7-2 with TRBJ2-7; the D gene is possibly TRBD1 (5 bases). The CDR3 has 14 amino acids. The ends were cut back, 5 bases at V and 7 bases at J, with 18 bases in the middle. Germline lookup yields CDR1 SGHTA and CDR2 FQGNSA. The CDR3 nucleotides are TGTGCCAGCAGCCAAAGCAACCCAAAGGGGGAGCAGTACTTC. This gives the protein CASSQSNPKGEQYF.

This clonotype was seen many times. The chain carries TRBV20-1 and TRBJ2-7, with a possible D match to TRBD1 (5 bases). Deletions cut 6 bases from V and 3 bases from J, with 15 bases between. The CDR3 totals 13 residues. Looked up from germline, CDR1 is DFQATT and CDR2 is SNEGSKA (reference sequence). CDR3 DNA sequence: TGCAGTGCACCCGTAAGGGGTAGCTACGAGCAGTACTTC. It is translated as CSAPVRGSYEQYF.

This clonotype has a count of ten or more. This sequence joins TRBV2 and TRBJ1-2; TRBD1 is a possible D gene (5 bases). V was pared by 4 bases and J by 8 bases, with 17 bases between. Germline CDR1 SNHLY, CDR2 FYNNEI. This CDR3 has 14 residues. The CDR3, as DNA: TGTGCCAGCAGTGTCACCCTGAGTCGGGGGGGCTACACCTTC. Encoded protein: CASSVTLSRGGYTF.

The chain employs TRBV28 and TRBJ2-5; D gene uncertain. V lost 1 base to trimming and J lost 3 bases, with 9 bases between them. Germline CDR1 and CDR2: MDHEN and SYDVKM. This CDR3 is built from 14 residues. The DNA for the CDR3 is TGTGCCAGCAGTTTATACGGGCCAAAAGAGACCCAGTACTTC. Encoded protein: CASSLYGPKETQYF.

In DNA, the CDR3 is TGTGCCAGCAGCTTAGATTTAGTCCCGAACACCGGGGAGCTGTTTTTT. Protein: CASSLDLVPNTGELFF. The V and J genes are TRBV7-9 and TRBJ2-2; D is unclear. V was shortened by 1 base and J by 0 bases, with 9 bases between the two germline ends. Germline V gives CDR1 SEHNR, CDR2 FQNEAQ (reference sequence). There are 16 residues in the CDR3.

Remarks on this clonotype: The junction departs from the called germline gene at one end, perhaps through a read error. The chain carries TRBV12-3 or TRBV12-4 and TRBJ2-7; possibly TRBD1 for D (5 bases). The CDR3 is 14 residues long. The CDR3 loop reads CASSLAGASYEKYF. The CDR3 bases are TGTGCCAGCAGTTTAGCAGGGGCCTCCTACGAGAAGTACTTC.

The rearrangement joins TRBV20-1 to TRBJ1-1; 7 nucleotides align to TRBD1. The germline CDR1 and CDR2 sequences are DFQATT and SNEGSKA (reference sequence). With 2 bases clipped from V and 6 bases from J, the junction kept 9 bases outside the gene matches. The CDR3 contains 14 residues. This CDR3 is CSARLGGGGAEAFF. CDR3 nucleotide sequence: TGCAGTGCTAGACTGGGGGGAGGGGGCGCTGAAGCTTTCTTT.